The 18 T cell receptor beta chains below come from one sample, sequenced in a study of OX40 agonist ivuxolimab in advanced cancers. Here immunoSEQ multiplex PCR was the method, and the copy in TCRdb shows in-frame clones only, minus some. The data show some 83,000 clones, 90% to 95% seen once. Sequences were derived from CD4+ or CD8+ T cells sorted from blood, sampled in a trial of the OX40 agonist ivuxolimab. All receptors derive from an adult with an advanced solid tumor such as melanoma, head and neck, liver or kidney cancer.

The chain combines TRBV7-2 with TRBJ2-5, with 9 nucleotides matching TRBD1. After removal of 5 bases from V and 5 bases from J, the junction contained 6 bases not matched to a gene. Germline CDR1 and CDR2: SGHTA and FQGNSA. This CDR3 spans 14 amino acids. Here the CDR3 reads CASSQDRGGETQYF. The CDR3 coding sequence is TGTGCCAGCAGCCAGGACAGGGGCGGGGAGACCCAGTACTTC.

This clone ranks as medium-sized. The CDR3 bases are TGTGCCACTGGACAGGGGCACTACGAGCAGTACTTC. It codes for CATGQGHYEQYF. The chain joins TRBV19 to TRBJ2-7; the match to TRBD1 covers 9 bases. Per germline, CDR1 LNHDA and CDR2 SQIVND (reference sequence). The CDR3 consists of 12 residues. J gave up 3 bases and V 10 bases, and 4 bases lay outside the gene matches.

The V and J genes are TRBV2 and TRBJ1-3, with D unclear. Trimming cost V 2 bases and J 7 bases, with 6 bases left between them. The CDR3 has 12 amino acids. Germline CDR1 reads SNHLY; CDR2 reads FYNNEI. The CDR3 reads CASSELGNTIYF. In nucleotides, the CDR3 is TGTGCCAGCAGTGAATTGGGTAACACCATATATTTT.

The CDR3 bases are TGCGCCAGCAGCCAAGCGAAGAGGAGGAAACTGTTTTTT. It is translated as CASSQAKRRKLFF. The rearrangement joins TRBV4-3 to TRBJ1-4; unclear D gene. The V end was cut by 1 base, the J end by 11 bases, with 11 bases between. CDR1 and CDR2 from the germline V gene are LGHNA and YSLEER. The CDR3 is 13 residues long.

V is TRBV5-6 and J is TRBJ2-2, with D possibly called TRBD1 or TRBD2 (5 bases each). V was trimmed by 4 bases and J by 6 bases, leaving 10 bases between them. Per the germline V gene, CDR1 is SGHDT and CDR2 is YYEEEE. The CDR3 covers 13 residues. The CDR3 nucleotides are TGTGCCAGCAGCCGAGGGGTACCCGGGGAGCTGTTTTTT. Translated, it gives CASSRGVPGELFF.

The chain joins TRBV27 to TRBJ1-5; D is perhaps TRBD1 (5 bases). Trimming cost V 0 bases and J 2 bases, with 8 bases left between them. Germline V lookup: CDR1 MNHEY, CDR2 SMNVEV (reference sequence). This CDR3 region has 15 residues. CDR3: CASSLSWGGNQPQHF. DNA for the CDR3: TGTGCCAGCAGTTTATCGTGGGGGGGCAATCAGCCCCAGCATTTT.

The CDR3 sequence: CASSERDRRNEKLFF. The CDR3 DNA follows: TGTGCCAGCAGCGAGAGAGACAGGCGAAATGAAAAACTGTTTTTT. V is TRBV9 and J is TRBJ1-4, with a possible D match to TRBD1 (6 bases). The V end lost 3 bases, the J end lost 5 bases, and 14 bases lay between the germline ends. This CDR3 has 15 residues. Germline CDR1 reads SGDLS; CDR2 reads YYNGEE.

V usage is TRBV5-1 and J usage is TRBJ1-3; no reliable D call. The CDR3 runs to 16 residues. V dropped 4 bases and J dropped 4 bases, with 18 bases sitting between them. The germline CDR1 and CDR2 sequences are SGHRS and YFSETQ. CDR3 bases: TGCGCCAGCAGCCCCGGCGACGTACCGTCGGGAAACACCATATATTTT. As protein: CASSPGDVPSGNTIYF.

The rearrangement links TRBV5-4 to TRBJ1-6; 7 nucleotides match TRBD1. With V trimmed by 0 bases and J by 3 bases, 3 bases remained unmatched. Germline V gene lookup returns CDR1 SGHNT and CDR2 YYREEE (reference sequence). CDR3 size: 16 residues. In DNA form, the CDR3 reads TGTGCCAGCAGCTTGGGAGGGGGCCTCTATAATTCACCCCTCCACTTT. This codes for CASSLGGGLYNSPLHF.

V usage is TRBV27 and J usage is TRBJ2-7, with D tentatively TRBD1 (6 bases). The CDR3 is made up of 14 amino acids. V dropped 5 bases and J dropped 1 base, with 12 bases sitting between them. Germline CDR1 is MNHEY and CDR2 is SMNVEV (reference sequence). This CDR3 is CASSADRLSYEQYF. CDR3 DNA: TGTGCCAGCAGTGCAGACAGGTTGTCCTACGAGCAGTACTTC.

The J gene is TRBJ2-2, the V gene TRBV11-3; D is undetermined. V was cut by 2 bases and J by 1 base, with 8 bases left in between. In germline, CDR1 is SGHNT, CDR2 YENEEA. The CDR3 runs to 15 residues. CDR3: CASSLRLMNTGELFF. CDR3 DNA: TGTGCCAGCAGCTTAAGACTTATGAACACCGGGGAGCTGTTTTTT.

The gene calls are TRBV19 and TRBJ1-5, with D possibly TRBD1 on 5 matching bases. V lost 6 bases and J 0 bases, leaving 12 bases between the germline ends. Germline CDR1 reads LNHDA; CDR2 reads SQIVND (reference sequence). This CDR3 has 15 residues. Here the CDR3 reads CASSQQDDSNQPQHF. The CDR3 nucleotides read TGTGCCAGTAGCCAACAGGACGATAGCAATCAGCCCCAGCATTTT.

In this sample, this clone turned up once. The junction shows a germline mismatch at one end, possibly a read error. The CDR3: CASSLAILSSEQYF. The CDR3, as DNA: TGTGCCAGCAGCTTGGCCATTTTGTCCTCCGAGCAGTACTTC. V usage is TRBV5-4 and J usage is TRBJ2-7; D call uncertain. Germline V gene data show CDR1 as SGHNT and CDR2 as YYREEE (reference sequence). The length of the CDR3 is 14 residues.

This chain's CDR3 is CASSLGLRAGYETQYF. The CDR3 DNA is TGCGCCAGCAGCCTAGGGCTTCGAGCGGGATATGAGACCCAGTACTTC. The chain employs TRBV5-1 and TRBJ2-5; 7 bases fit TRBD2. Trimming at V came to 4 bases and at J to 5 bases, leaving 14 bases not matched to a gene. CDR1 is SGHRS, CDR2 YFSETQ, per germline. The CDR3 sequence is 16 residues long.

This clone has just one count. The chain uses TRBV30 and TRBJ2-5, with D unclear. There are 11 residues in the CDR3. Germline CDR1 reads GTSNPN; CDR2 reads SVGIG (reference sequence). Trimming left V 0 bases short and J 5 bases short, with 4 bases between. CDR3 protein: CAWSVAETQYF. The CDR3, as DNA: TGTGCCTGGAGTGTCGCGGAGACCCAGTACTTC.

The V call is TRBV7-9, the J call TRBJ1-2; no definite D call. Trimming cost V 5 bases and J 2 bases, with 12 bases left between them. This CDR3 spans 14 amino acids. Germline CDR1 and CDR2: SEHNR and FQNEAQ (reference sequence). In nucleotides, the CDR3 is TGTGCCAGCAGCGTAATCTCGGGCAACTATGGCTACACCTTC. Protein sequence: CASSVISGNYGYTF.

This rearrangement joins TRBV6-1 to TRBJ2-7; 10 bases are a match to TRBD1. Germline CDR1 is MNHNS and CDR2 is SASEGT. The CDR3 is made up of 12 amino acids. Trimming cost V 6 bases and J 7 bases; bases outside gene matches: 3. DNA for the CDR3: TGTGCCAGCAGACGGGGACAGGGGGAGCAGTACTTC. Its translation: CASRRGQGEQYF.

The chain is built from TRBV7-3 and TRBJ1-1; D remains unclear. CDR3 length: 13 residues. CDR1 SGHTA and CDR2 FQGTGA come from the germline V gene. Trimming took off 5 bases at V and 0 bases at J, with 7 bases between the two ends. The CDR3 nucleotides are TGTGCCAGCAGCCAACAGCTGAACACTGAAGCTTTCTTT. This encodes CASSQQLNTEAFF.